The clone carrying this T cell receptor (beta chain) came up a few times. What it binds is unknown. Researchers ran the PCR with 60 Vbeta and 13 Jbeta primers. Assay: immunoSEQ multiplex PCR; the TCRdb copy retains only in-frame clones and omits some. This table holds 150,000 or so clones, approximately 80% found once. This specimen comes from a study of cytomegalovirus exposure and HLA in healthy donors. General study results and limits: An assumption of roughly uniform sequencing depth across donors underlay the presence/absence analyses. Per a later analysis, roughly 17,000 TCR beta sequences showed association with HLA alleles at 0.05 false discovery rate.

This CDR3 comprises 16 residues. The V end lost 0 bases, the J end lost 3 bases, and 16 bases lay between the germline ends. Per germline, CDR1 SGDLS and CDR2 YYNGEE. This receptor was obtained from a man between 18 and 29 years old in good health and CMV-seropositive. The chain joins TRBV9 to TRBJ2-7, with D perhaps matching TRBD2 (7 bases). Sequences were obtained from PBMCs. The CDR3: CASSVGGGGAYYEQYF. CDR3 nucleotide sequence: TGTGCCAGCAGCGTAGGGGGAGGGGGGGCCTACTACGAGCAGTACTTC.